The clone carrying this T cell receptor (beta chain) has only a few counts. Its antigen is still unknown. The sample originates from a study of beta chain features in type 1 diabetes. Study-level points and caveats: A moderate, significant TCRB CDR3 shortening appeared in type 1 diabetes across four CD4+ subsets.

The germline V gene encodes CDR1 SNHLY and CDR2 FYNNEI. The CDR3 is 15 residues long. V lost 4 bases and J lost 1; bases outside the gene matches: 5. TCRB transcripts that were expressed got sequenced, as all of the isolated RNA had been reverse transcribed. Naive, central memory and regulatory T cell samples yielded around 3.5 million reads on average. Here immunoSEQ multiplex PCR was the method, and the copy in TCRdb shows in-frame clones only, minus some. This table has roughly 260,000 clones, roughly 22% appearing once. The material sequenced was naive CD4+ T cells from blood. The sequence derives from a woman in her thirties or forties with type 1 diabetes. The V call is TRBV2, the J call TRBJ2-7; 9 bases line up with TRBD1. The CDR3 nucleotides are TGTGCCAGCAGTGGGGACAGGGACCCATCCTACGAGCAGTACTTC. Its translation is CASSGDRDPSYEQYF.